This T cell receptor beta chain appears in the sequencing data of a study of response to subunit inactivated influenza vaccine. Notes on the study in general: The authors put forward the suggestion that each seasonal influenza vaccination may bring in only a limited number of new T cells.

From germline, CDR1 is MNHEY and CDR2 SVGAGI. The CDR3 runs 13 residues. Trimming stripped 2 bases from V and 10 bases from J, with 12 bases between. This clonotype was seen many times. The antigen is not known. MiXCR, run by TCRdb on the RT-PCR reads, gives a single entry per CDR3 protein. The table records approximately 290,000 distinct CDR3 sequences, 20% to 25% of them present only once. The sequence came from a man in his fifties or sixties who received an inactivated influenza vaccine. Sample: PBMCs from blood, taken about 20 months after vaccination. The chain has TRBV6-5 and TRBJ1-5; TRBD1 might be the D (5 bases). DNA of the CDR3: TGTGCCAGCAGTTACCGGGGGGGGTATCCCCAGCATTTT. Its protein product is CASSYRGGYPQHF.